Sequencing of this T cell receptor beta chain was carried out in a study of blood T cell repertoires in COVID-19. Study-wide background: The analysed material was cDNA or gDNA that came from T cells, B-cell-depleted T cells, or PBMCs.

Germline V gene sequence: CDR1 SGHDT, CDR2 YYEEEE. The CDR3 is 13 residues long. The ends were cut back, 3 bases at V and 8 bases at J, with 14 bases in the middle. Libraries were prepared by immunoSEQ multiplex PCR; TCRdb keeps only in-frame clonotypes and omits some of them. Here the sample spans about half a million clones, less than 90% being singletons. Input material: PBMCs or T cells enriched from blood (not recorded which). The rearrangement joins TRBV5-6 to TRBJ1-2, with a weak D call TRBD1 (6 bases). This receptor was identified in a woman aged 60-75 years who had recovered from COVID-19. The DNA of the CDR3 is TGTGCCAGCAGCTCGTCAGGGGACGGAGGCTACACCTTC. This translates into CASSSSGDGGYTF.